This T cell receptor (beta chain) was captured in a study of regulatory T cells in long-lasting Graves disease (dated by TCRdb to the early 2020s). Context from the whole study: Persistent Graves' disease was defined as persistently positive TSH receptor autoantibodies together with antithyroid drug treatment for over 5 years. Patients with persistent Graves' disease were compared with patients with newly diagnosed Graves' disease using TCR sequencing and RNA sequencing of peripheral blood. The study took place in China and was registered as a clinical trial. TCR sequencing covered around 13 persistent and some 20 newly diagnosed Graves' disease patients, some 33 samples in total. Persistent Graves' disease patients in the clinical cohort had taken antithyroid drugs for about 10.3 years on average. What the authors observed across the whole study: Sequencing and analysis were limited to the TCR beta chain. Compared with newly diagnosed patients, persistent Graves' disease patients had lower TCR Shannon entropy and fewer highly expanded clones, which suggests clonal expansion. The small sample size was acknowledged by the authors as a limitation that may reduce accuracy. More public clonotypes were shared among persistent patients (2,741) than among newly diagnosed patients (966). Peripheral blood alone was examined, since thyroid tissue, which constituted the primary lesion, could not be accessed. Preferential use of TRBV28, TRBJ1-2 and TRBJ2-5 was observed in persistent disease, whereas TRBV20-1 and TRBJ2-1 were favored in newly diagnosed disease.

Trimming takes 6 bases from V and 8 bases from J, and the germline ends sit 8 bases apart. There are 11 amino acids in the CDR3, from cysteine to phenylalanine inclusive. The only DNA kept is the CDR3, 33 bases in frame from the first base. Looking up the germline V gene (reference sequence) yields CDR1 PRHDT and CDR2 FYEKMQ. Receptor libraries were prepared by multiplex PCR. Sequenced using an Illumina HiSeq 4000. CDR3 regions were amplified by Arm-PCR with iRepertoire HTBI primers to construct TCR beta libraries. Gel purification was performed on PCR products prior to sequencing. The original methods were these. Gene usage analysis of CDR3 amino acid clonotypes relied on the approximately 60 TRBV and fewer than 15 TRBJ segments identified across samples. COPE and FqMerger were used to merge the filtered high-quality paired reads into contigs. Contigs were aligned with BLAST to IMGT TRBV, TRBD and TRBJ reference genes, and CDR3 was defined per IMGT. Highly expanded clones were defined as clonotypes with a frequency above 0.1%. Shannon entropy was used to measure repertoire diversity, and the Gini coefficient was used to measure V-J evenness. A clonotype was considered public if more than one individual shared it. Through fastp at Q25 and MiXCR, TCRdb rebuilt clones from the public reads, retaining in-frame beta chains. For every CDR3 protein sequence, its rows merge into one entry that carries the most common genes and DNA. These V and J calls derive from TCRdb rather than the authors' analysis. Within this sample are around 510,000 distinct CDR3 sequences, with less than 25% of them counted one time only. The ten largest clones represent about 7.8% of the sample.

Sample time point, as interpreted from the label and publication: persistent/refractory GD, antithyroid drugs over 5 years with positive TRAb. For both TCR sequencing and RNA sequencing, RNA was extracted from PBMCs using TRIzol. Graves' disease was diagnosed according to American Thyroid Association guidelines. The patients came from an endocrinology department in Xi'an, China. Each patient gave 9 to 10 milliliters of peripheral blood, collected in an EDTA anticoagulant tube. PBMCs were isolated by Ficoll Paque Plus density gradient separation without further T cell sorting. An Agilent 2100 Bioanalyzer and agarose gel were used to check RNA quality, while a NanoDrop 2000 measured RNA concentration. There are a few counts of this clonotype. Its target antigen remains unknown. No clone much larger than this one lies a single base away; base qualities are absent.

Here the chain combines TRBV13 and TRBJ2-1, with the D gene not clear enough to name. This specimen consisted of peripheral blood mononuclear cells (PBMCs), obtained when the disease was refractory, from a patient treated with antithyroid drugs. The origin of this receptor is a female donor with Graves disease. The CDR3 in this case is CASRDGDEQFF. The sequence in DNA is TGTGCCAGCAGGGATGGCGATGAGCAGTTCTTC.